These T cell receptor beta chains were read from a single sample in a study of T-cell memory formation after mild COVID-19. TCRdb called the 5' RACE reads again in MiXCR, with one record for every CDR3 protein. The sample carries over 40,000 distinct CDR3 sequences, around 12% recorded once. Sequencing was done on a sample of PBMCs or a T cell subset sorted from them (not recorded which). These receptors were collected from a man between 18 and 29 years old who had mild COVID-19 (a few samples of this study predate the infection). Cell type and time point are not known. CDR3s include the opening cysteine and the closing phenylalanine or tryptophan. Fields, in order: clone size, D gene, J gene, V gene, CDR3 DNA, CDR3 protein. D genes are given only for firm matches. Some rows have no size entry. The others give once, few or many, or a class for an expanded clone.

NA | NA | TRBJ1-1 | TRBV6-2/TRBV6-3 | TGTGCCAGCAACCTAGGGACCCTTAGGGGGATGAACACTGAAGCTTTCTTT | CASNLGTLRGMNTEAFF
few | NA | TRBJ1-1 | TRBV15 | TGTGCCACCAGCAGAGACCCAGCCCTGGGCACTGAAGCTTTCTTT | CATSRDPALGTEAFF
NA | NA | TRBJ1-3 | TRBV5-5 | TGTGCCAGCAGCCCCGATCTGACCACGAGCTCTGGAAACACCATATATTTT | CASSPDLTTSSGNTIYF
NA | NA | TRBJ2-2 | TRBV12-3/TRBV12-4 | TGTGCCAGCGGGGAGGAGAACACCGGGGAGCTGTTTTTT | CASGEENTGELFF
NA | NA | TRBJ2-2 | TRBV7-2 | TGTGCCAGCAGCCTCCGGACAGCGAACACCGGGGAGCTGTTTTTT | CASSLRTANTGELFF
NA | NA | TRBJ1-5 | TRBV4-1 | TGCGCCAGCAGCCAAGCGGGGCAGGGCTATCCTCAGCCCCAGCATTTT | CASSQAGQGYPQPQHF
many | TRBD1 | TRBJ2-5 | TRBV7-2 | TGTGCCAGCAGCTCATACAGGGGGCGCATGGCCCAGTACTTC | CASSSYRGRMAQYF
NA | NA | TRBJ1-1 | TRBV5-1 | TGCGCCAGCAGCTTGGCAGGGGTAAGGAACACTGAAGCTTTCTTT | CASSLAGVRNTEAFF
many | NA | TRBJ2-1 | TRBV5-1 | TGCGCCAGCAGCCGGGGACGGCCTGACTACAATGAGCAGTTCTTC | CASSRGRPDYNEQFF
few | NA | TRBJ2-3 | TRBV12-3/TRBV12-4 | TGTGCCAGCAGTTTAGGGACCCCGTCAGATACGCAGTATTTT | CASSLGTPSDTQYF
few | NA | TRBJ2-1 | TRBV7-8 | TGTGCCAGCAGCCTCCGACTAGATCTCAATGAGCAGTTCTTC | CASSLRLDLNEQFF
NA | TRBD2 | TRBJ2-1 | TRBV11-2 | TGTGCCAGCAGCTTAGTAGCGGGGGCCTCCTACAATGAGCAGTTCTTC | CASSLVAGASYNEQFF
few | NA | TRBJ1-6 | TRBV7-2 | TGTGCCAGCAGCCGGTCGGGGCCTAATTCACCCCTCCACTTT | CASSRSGPNSPLHF
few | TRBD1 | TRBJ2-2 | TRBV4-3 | TGCGCCAGCAGCTTGGACAGGGGGTATGCCGGGGAGCTGTTTTTT | CASSLDRGYAGELFF
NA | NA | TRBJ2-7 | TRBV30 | TGTGCCTGGAACAGGGAGGGCGACGAGCAGTACTTC | CAWNREGDEQYF
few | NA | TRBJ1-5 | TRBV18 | TGTGCCAGCTCACCGGGTGAGAGAGGTCAGCCCCAGCATTTT | CASSPGERGQPQHF
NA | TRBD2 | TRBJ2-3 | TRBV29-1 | TGCAGCGTTGAACCGACTAGCGGCTTGAACACAGATACGCAGTATTTT | CSVEPTSGLNTDTQYF
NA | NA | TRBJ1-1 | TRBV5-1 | TGCGCCAGCAGCGGCTGGGGGGTAACTGAAGCTTTCTTT | CASSGWGVTEAFF
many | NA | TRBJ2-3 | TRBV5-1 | TGCGCCAGCAGCTTGATACAGGGGGAGGGAGATACGCAGTATTTT | CASSLIQGEGDTQYF
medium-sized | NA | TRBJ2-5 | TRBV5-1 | TGCGCCAGCAGCTTGGACCTGCAGGGGACCCAGTACTTC | CASSLDLQGTQYF
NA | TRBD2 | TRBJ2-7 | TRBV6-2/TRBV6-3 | TGTGCCAGCGGGGGGGGTCCCTCCTACGAGCAGTACTTC | CASGGGPSYEQYF
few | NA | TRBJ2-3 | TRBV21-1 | TGTGCCAGCAGCGACCGAGGGACAGGGGGTCCAGATACGCAGTATTTT | CASSDRGTGGPDTQYF
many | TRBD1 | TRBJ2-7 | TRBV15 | TGTGCCACCAGCAGTCTGGACAGGTCCTACTCCTACGAGCAGTACTTC | CATSSLDRSYSYEQYF
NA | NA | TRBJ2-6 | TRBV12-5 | TGTGCTAGTGGTTTGGTAAATAGGATAGGGCCGGGGGCCCTCTCTGGGGCCAACGTCCTGACTTTC | CASGLVNRIGPGALSGANVLTF